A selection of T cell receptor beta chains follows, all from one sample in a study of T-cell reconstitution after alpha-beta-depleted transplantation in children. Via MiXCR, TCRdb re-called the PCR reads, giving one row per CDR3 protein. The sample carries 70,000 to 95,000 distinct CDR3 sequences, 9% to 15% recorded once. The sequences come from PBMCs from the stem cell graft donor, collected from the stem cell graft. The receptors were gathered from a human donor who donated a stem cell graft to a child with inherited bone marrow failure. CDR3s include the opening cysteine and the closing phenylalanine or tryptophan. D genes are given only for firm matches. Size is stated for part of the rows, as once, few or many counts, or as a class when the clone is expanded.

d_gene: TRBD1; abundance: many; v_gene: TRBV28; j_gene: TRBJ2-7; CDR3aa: CASIPGGAVSYEQYF; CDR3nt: TGTGCCAGCATCCCAGGGGGTGCCGTTTCCTACGAGCAGTACTTC
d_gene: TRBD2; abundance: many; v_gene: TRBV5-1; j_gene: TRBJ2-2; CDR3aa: CASSWRPGTSGTGELFF; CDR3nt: TGCGCCAGCAGTTGGAGACCCGGGACTAGCGGCACCGGGGAGCTGTTTTTT
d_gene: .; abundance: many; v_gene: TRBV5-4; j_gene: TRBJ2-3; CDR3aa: CASSLGRRTSTDTQYF; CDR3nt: TGTGCCAGCAGCTTGGGAAGGCGGACCAGCACAGATACGCAGTATTTT
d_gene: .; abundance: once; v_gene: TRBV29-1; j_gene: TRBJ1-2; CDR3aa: CSVTLFEGYGYTF; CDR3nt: TGCAGCGTGACTCTATTTGAGGGCTATGGCTACACCTTC
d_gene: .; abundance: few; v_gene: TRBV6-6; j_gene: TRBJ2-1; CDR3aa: CASSYSTVEQFF; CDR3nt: TGTGCCAGCAGTTACTCGACGGTAGAGCAGTTCTTC
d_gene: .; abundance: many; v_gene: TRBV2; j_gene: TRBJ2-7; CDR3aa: CASSSGRPTEQYF; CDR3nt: TGTGCCAGCAGCTCGGGACGGCCTACGGAGCAGTACTTC
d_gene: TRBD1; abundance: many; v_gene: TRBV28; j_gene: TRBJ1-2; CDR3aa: CASNIQDRGFSNYGYTF; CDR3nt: TGTGCCAGCAACATTCAGGACAGGGGGTTTTCGAACTATGGCTACACCTTC
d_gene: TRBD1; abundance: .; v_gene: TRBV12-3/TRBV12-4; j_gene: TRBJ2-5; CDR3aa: CASSPGPDRDETQYF; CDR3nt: TGTGCCAGCAGCCCCGGCCCGGACAGGGACGAGACCCAGTACTTC
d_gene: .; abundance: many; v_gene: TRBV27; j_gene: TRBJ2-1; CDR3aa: CASSLGPSVNEQFF; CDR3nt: TGTGCCAGCAGTTTAGGGCCCTCGGTCAATGAGCAGTTCTTC
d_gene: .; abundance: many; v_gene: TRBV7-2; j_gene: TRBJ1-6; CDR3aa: CASSLEQGSPLHF; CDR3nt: TGTGCCAGCAGCTTAGAGCAGGGTTCACCCCTCCACTTT
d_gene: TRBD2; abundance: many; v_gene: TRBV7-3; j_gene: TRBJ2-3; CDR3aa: CASSSLAGSTDTQYF; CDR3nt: TGTGCCAGCAGCTCCCTAGCGGGTAGCACAGATACGCAGTATTTT
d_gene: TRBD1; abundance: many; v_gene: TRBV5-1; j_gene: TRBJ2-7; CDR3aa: CASSSQGQGSTYEQYF; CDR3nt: TGCGCCAGCAGCTCCCAAGGACAGGGATCTACCTACGAGCAGTACTTC